A selection of T cell receptor beta chains follows, all from one sample in a study of CXCR3-negative and CXCR3-positive naive CD8 T cells. For each CDR3 protein, TCRdb gives one entry from its re-call of the 5' RACE reads, without DNA. The sample table sets out about 98,000 distinct CDR3 sequences. The sequencing input was naive CXCR3+ CD8+ T cells from blood. The receptors were gathered from a human donor in good health. Some clones in this sample may be carry-over from other donors' samples. Both conserved end residues are part of each CDR3. The order of the fields is V gene, J gene, CDR3 protein.

TRBV28	TRBJ2-1	CASEGNELNNEQFF
TRBV7-6	TRBJ2-1	CASSFSGESNEQFF
TRBV30	TRBJ2-7	CAWSIGDQSEQYF
TRBV27	TRBJ2-7	CASKAGEGEQYF
TRBV29-1	TRBJ1-2	CSVVSRAGRGYTF
TRBV7-8	TRBJ2-7	CASTGNSYEQYF
TRBV7-6	TRBJ2-7	CASSFAAENEQYF
TRBV28	TRBJ2-7	CASSLPLEVESGEQYF
TRBV12-3/TRBV12-4	TRBJ1-2	CASSLVLVNYGYTF
TRBV29-1	TRBJ2-2	CSVAGSTGELFF
TRBV3-1	TRBJ2-5	CASSQTLEERGEQETQYF
TRBV4-2	TRBJ2-1	CASSQSSAEQFF
TRBV7-9	TRBJ2-7	CASSSHWGPYEQYF
TRBV25-1	TRBJ2-6	CASSDRPAETGANVLTF
TRBV5-1	TRBJ2-2	CASSLVLAGELFF
TRBV28	TRBJ2-3	CASRFPGGISTDTQYF
TRBV28	TRBJ2-7	CASSGGGLAAIYEQYF
TRBV6-5	TRBJ2-7	CASSYSSHSAYEQYF
TRBV28	TRBJ2-4	CASKEGAKNIQYF
TRBV30	TRBJ2-7	CAWSTLTGGTAYEQYF
TRBV28	TRBJ1-2	CASSLGLYVVRSGENYGYTF
TRBV20-1	TRBJ2-7	CSARALGGLFSYEQYF
TRBV9	TRBJ2-7	CASSVFAASYEQYF
TRBV6-2/TRBV6-3	TRBJ2-1	CASSYGERRYYNEQFF
TRBV6-2/TRBV6-3	TRBJ1-1	CASSLAPTGRSEAFF
TRBV6-2/TRBV6-3	TRBJ2-3	CASSYPNPGQGAIGDTQYF
TRBV4-1	TRBJ2-1	CASSLSRTLGNEQFF
TRBV20-1	TRBJ2-2	CSARGSNTGELFF
TRBV5-1	TRBJ2-3	CASEEYPPDTQYF
TRBV28	TRBJ2-5	CASSFGEGQETQYF
TRBV11-2	TRBJ2-3	CASSPTPPGLGMPDTQYF
TRBV20-1	TRBJ1-5	CSARGDLPGTYNQPQHF
TRBV27	TRBJ2-3	CASGSTPDTQYF
TRBV28	TRBJ2-1	CASTPGLYRDEQFF
TRBV5-5	TRBJ2-1	CASSLWTANEQFF
TRBV7-9	TRBJ2-7	CASSFTIRSSFDEQYF
TRBV28	TRBJ2-7	CASSLSVGGYEQYF
TRBV6-5	TRBJ1-5	CASSSTGGSTKTQHF
TRBV25-1	TRBJ2-3	CASFSPPGPHTDTQYF
TRBV13	TRBJ1-1	CASSPGSGEAFF
TRBV7-8	TRBJ1-1	CASSPSGDAEAFF